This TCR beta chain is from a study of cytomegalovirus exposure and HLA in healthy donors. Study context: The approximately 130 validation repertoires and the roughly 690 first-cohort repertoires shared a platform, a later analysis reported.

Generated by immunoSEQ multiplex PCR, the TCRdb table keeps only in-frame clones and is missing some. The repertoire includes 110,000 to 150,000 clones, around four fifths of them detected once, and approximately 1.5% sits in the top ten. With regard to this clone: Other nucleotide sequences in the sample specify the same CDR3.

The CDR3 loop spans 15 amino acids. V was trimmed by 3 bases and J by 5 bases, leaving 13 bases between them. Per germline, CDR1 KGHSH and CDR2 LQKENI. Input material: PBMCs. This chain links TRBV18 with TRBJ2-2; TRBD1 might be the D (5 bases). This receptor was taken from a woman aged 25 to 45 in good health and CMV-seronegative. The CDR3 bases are TGTGCCAGCTCACCTTTGCAGGGCAGGACCGGGGAGCTGTTTTTT. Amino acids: CASSPLQGRTGELFF. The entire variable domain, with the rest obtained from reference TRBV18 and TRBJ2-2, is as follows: NAGVMQNPRHLVRRRGQEARLRCSPMKGHSHVYWYRQLPEEGLKFMVYLQKENIIDESGMPKERFSAEFPKEGPSILRIQQVVRGDSAAYFCASSPLQGRTGELFFGEGSRLTVL.